The source of this T cell receptor (beta chain) is a study of response to subunit inactivated influenza vaccine. Study results and caveats: After each seasonal influenza vaccination, few new T cells are recruited, the authors suggested.

This CDR3 spans 15 amino acids. Germline CDR1 reads LGHNA; CDR2 reads YSLEER. Trimming took 0 bases from V and 4 from J, leaving 9 bases between them. One entry per CDR3 protein results from TCRdb running MiXCR on the RT-PCR reads. The table shows 650,000 to 800,000 distinct CDR3 sequences, with 11% to 15% occurring only once. This clonotype has only a few counts. No antigen is known for it. This TCR was recovered from a man aged 45 to 65 who received an inactivated influenza vaccine. Source: PBMCs from blood, taken 14 to 15 days before vaccination. The chain joins TRBV4-3 to TRBJ2-2; D possibly corresponds to TRBD2 (5 bases). The CDR3 sequence: CASSQEFGGTGELFF. As DNA, the CDR3 is TGCGCCAGCAGCCAAGAATTTGGAGGCACCGGGGAGCTGTTTTTT.